This T cell receptor (beta chain) was sequenced in a study of PD-1 blockade in classical Hodgkin lymphoma. Findings and caveats of the study: The drivers behind the repertoire differences, possibly disease activity or prior therapy, remain undefined.

Time point noted: cycle 4 day 1 (C4D1), after less than 7 weeks of nivolumab. Relapse was seen in all patients after autologous stem cell transplantation, and brentuximab vedotin exposure was variable. With magnetic negative selection, CD4+ T cells were purified from PBMCs that had been thawed. The data were produced by immunoSEQ multiplex PCR, yet TCRdb's version contains in-frame clones alone and is incomplete. The sample contains tens of thousands of clones, around 74% of which appear only once. The CDR3 length is 16 residues. J lost 4 bases, V lost 0 bases, and 8 bases had no gene match. Looked up from germline, CDR1 is LGHNT and CDR2 is FRNRAP. Comment on this clone: Its cognate antigen is unknown.

The specimen was CD4+ T cells from blood, collected before the fourth cycle of nivolumab. The TCR originated in a human donor with classical Hodgkin lymphoma. The rearrangement joins TRBV12-5 to TRBJ2-5; 7 bases are shared with TRBD2. DNA of the CDR3: TGTGCTAGTGGTTTGGTAATTTCAGGCGGGAGAGAGACCCAGTACTTC. Its protein is CASGLVISGGRETQYF.